The 3 T cell receptor beta chains below were found in one sample sequenced in a study of cytomegalovirus exposure and HLA in healthy donors. The PCR used 60 Vbeta and 13 Jbeta primers. Repertoires were generated with immunoSEQ multiplex PCR, while TCRdb's copy carries only in-frame clones and drops some. This sample yields about 150,000 clones, of which 70% to 85% are seen a single time; more than 4% belongs to the top ten. Sequencing was done on a sample of PBMCs. These receptors were obtained from a man aged 18 to 30 in good health and CMV-seronegative.

The chain uses TRBV9 and TRBJ1-2; 9 bases map to TRBD1. The CDR3 runs to 15 residues. Germline V CDR1 and CDR2: SGDLS, YYNGEE. J lost 8 bases, V lost 3 bases, and 11 bases had no gene match. The CDR3 loop reads CASSGGTGKWFGYTF. CDR3 coding DNA: TGTGCCAGCAGCGGTGGGACAGGGAAGTGGTTCGGCTACACCTTC.

The count of this clone is one. The chain carries TRBV9 and TRBJ2-5; possible D gene TRBD1, 6 bases. The germline gives CDR1 SGDLS, CDR2 YYNGEE. The CDR3 loop spans 15 amino acids. V gave up 0 bases and J gave up 1 base, with 10 bases separating them. The CDR3 sequence is CASSVGQGPQETQYF. CDR3 DNA: TGTGCCAGCAGCGTAGGCCAGGGGCCCCAAGAGACCCAGTACTTC.

The chain is built from TRBV5-1 and TRBJ1-1; 7 bases are a match to TRBD1. The V gene's germline CDR1 is SGHRS and CDR2 YFSETQ. Germline trimming cut 2 bases from V and 1 base from J; bases unmatched to any gene: 2. This CDR3 spans 14 amino acids. In nucleotides, the CDR3 is TGCGCCAGCAGCTTTGGGACAGCGAACACTGAAGCTTTCTTT. The encoded protein is CASSFGTANTEAFF.